The T cell receptor (beta chain) described here comes from a study of blood T cell repertoires in COVID-19. Study background: COVID-19 samples, acute and convalescent, were from the United States, Italy and Spain.

As processed by the authors: Reference gene primer amplification gave estimated nucleated cell counts. Sequencing was performed with immunoSEQ multiplex PCR; in TCRdb, only in-frame clones are kept and a portion is missing. D and trimming were read from the DNA, whereas the V and J calls and clone size are those reported in that table. The sample contains around 130,000 clones, over 80% of which appear only once. This CDR3 contains 14 residues. The J segment lost 11 bases and the V segment lost 3 bases, leaving 5 bases of the junction unmatched. The V gene's germline CDR1 is SGHRS and CDR2 YFSETQ. Sequences were obtained from peripheral blood. This chain uses TRBV5-1 with TRBJ2-1; TRBD2 aligns across 13 bases. The sequence came from a man aged 30-40 years with COVID-19, enrolled during active disease. The CDR3 loop is CASSSTSGRAQQFF. The DNA of the CDR3 is TGCGCCAGCAGCTCTACTAGCGGGAGGGCCCAGCAGTTCTTC. Full variable domain (missing parts from reference TRBV5-1 and TRBJ2-1): KAGVTQTPRYLIKTRGQQVTLSCSPISGHRSVSWYQQTPGQGLQFLFEYFSETQRNKGNFPGRFSGRQFSNSRSEMNVSTLELGDSALYLCASSSTSGRAQQFFGPGTRLTVL.